This entry is about one T cell receptor beta chain. Its antigen is currently unknown. This sample is part of a study of a mutant IDH1 vaccine in newly diagnosed glioma. Study details: Patients received vaccination from 4-6 weeks after radiotherapy alone, or with temozolomide cycles. Patients had received radiotherapy, temozolomide, or both previously, most receiving both. Treated patients showed a male proportion of roughly 62%, a female proportion of around 38%, and a mean age of approximately 40 years.

V dropped 0 bases and J dropped 9 bases, with 18 bases sitting between them. CDR3 length: 16 amino acids. Germline CDR1 is MGHRA and CDR2 is YSYEKL. Produced via immunoSEQ multiplex PCR; TCRdb's table is partial and in-frame only. The repertoire includes fewer than 70,000 clones, approximately 86% of them detected once, and roughly 2% sits in the top ten. Time point here: week 35, safety follow-up. In the vaccine, a single dose held 300 ug of the mutant IDH1 20-mer peptide, along with topical imiquimod. The starting material was PBMCs, obtained from a glioma patient whose treatment included an IDH1 peptide vaccine. The chain is built from TRBV4-1 and TRBJ1-5, with D possibly TRBD1 on 5 matching bases. This sequence was found in a man aged 25 to 45 with glioma. The CDR3 spells CASSQDAAGGVMPQHF. The CDR3 DNA sequence: TGCGCCAGCAGCCAAGATGCGGCTGGGGGAGTAATGCCCCAGCATTTT.